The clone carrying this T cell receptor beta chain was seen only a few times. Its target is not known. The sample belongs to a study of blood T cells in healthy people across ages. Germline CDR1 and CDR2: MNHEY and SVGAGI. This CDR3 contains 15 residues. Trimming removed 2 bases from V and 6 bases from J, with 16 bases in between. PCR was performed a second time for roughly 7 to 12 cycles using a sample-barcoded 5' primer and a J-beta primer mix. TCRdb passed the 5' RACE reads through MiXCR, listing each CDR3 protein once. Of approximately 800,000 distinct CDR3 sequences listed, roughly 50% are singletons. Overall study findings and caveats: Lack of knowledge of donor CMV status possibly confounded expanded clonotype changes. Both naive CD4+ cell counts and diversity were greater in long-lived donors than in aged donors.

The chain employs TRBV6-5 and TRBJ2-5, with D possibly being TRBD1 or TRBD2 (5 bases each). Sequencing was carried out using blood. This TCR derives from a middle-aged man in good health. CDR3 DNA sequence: TGTGCCAGCAGTTACGGGGGATTGAATATGAAGACCCAGTACTTC. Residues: CASSYGGLNMKTQYF.